This TCR beta chain came from a study of T cells after yellow fever vaccination. Study-level points and caveats: The secondary response was weaker but peaked faster, day 5 versus 15.

This clonotype was seen only a few times. Its antigen is currently unknown. TCRdb analysed the 5' RACE reads with MiXCR anew, one entry per CDR3 protein. The sample yields approximately 550,000 distinct CDR3 sequences, 15% to 20% seen once. The length of the CDR3 is 14 residues. V lost 2 bases and J lost 1, with 10 bases in between. The germline gives CDR1 DFQATT, CDR2 SNEGSKA (reference sequence). The V call is TRBV20-1, the J call TRBJ2-3; D not certain. The sample here was PBMCs, taken 15 days after the yellow fever booster vaccination. This sequence was found in a man aged 25 to 40 who received the YFV17D yellow fever vaccine. This CDR3 is CSARRAAGTDTQYF. The CDR3 bases are TGCAGTGCTAGACGGGCGGCGGGCACAGATACGCAGTATTTT.